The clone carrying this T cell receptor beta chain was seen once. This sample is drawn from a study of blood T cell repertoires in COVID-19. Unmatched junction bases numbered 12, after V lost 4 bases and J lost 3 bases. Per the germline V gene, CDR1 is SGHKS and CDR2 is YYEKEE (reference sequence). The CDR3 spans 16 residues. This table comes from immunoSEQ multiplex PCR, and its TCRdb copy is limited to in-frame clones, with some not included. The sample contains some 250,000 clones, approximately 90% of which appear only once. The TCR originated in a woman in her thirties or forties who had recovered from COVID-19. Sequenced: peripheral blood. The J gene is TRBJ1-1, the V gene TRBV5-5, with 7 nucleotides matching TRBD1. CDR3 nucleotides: TGTGCCAGCAGCCATACCCGACAGGGTGGGGACACTGAAGCTTTCTTT. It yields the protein CASSHTRQGGDTEAFF.